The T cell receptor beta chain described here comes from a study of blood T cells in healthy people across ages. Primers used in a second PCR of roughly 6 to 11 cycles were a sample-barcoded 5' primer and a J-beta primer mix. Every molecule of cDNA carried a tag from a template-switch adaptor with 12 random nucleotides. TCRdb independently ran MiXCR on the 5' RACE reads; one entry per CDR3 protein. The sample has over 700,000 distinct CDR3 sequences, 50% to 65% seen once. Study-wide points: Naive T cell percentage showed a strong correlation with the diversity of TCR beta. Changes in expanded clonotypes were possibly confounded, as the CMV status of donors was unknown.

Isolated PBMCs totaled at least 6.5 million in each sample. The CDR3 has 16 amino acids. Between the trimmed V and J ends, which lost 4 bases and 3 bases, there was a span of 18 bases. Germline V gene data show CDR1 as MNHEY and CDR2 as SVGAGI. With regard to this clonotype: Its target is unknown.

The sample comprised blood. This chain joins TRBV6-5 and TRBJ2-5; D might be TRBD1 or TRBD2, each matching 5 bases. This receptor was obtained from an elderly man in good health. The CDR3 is CASSSGRDRAEETQYF. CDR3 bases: TGTGCCAGCAGTTCGGGACGGGACCGCGCCGAAGAGACCCAGTACTTC.